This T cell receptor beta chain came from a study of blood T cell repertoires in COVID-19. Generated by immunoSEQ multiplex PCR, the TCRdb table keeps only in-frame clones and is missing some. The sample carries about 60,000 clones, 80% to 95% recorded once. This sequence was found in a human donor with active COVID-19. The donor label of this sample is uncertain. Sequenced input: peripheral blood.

CDR3 nucleotides: TGTGCCAGCAGTCTTAATCAGGGAAACACTGAAGCTTTCTTT. Translated, it gives CASSLNQGNTEAFF. This sequence joins TRBV3-1 (or the pseudogene TRBV3-2) and TRBJ1-1; the D gene is possibly TRBD1 (5 bases). Per germline, CDR1 LGHDT and CDR2 YNNKEL (reference sequence). This CDR3 has 14 amino acids. V lost 6 bases and J 2 bases, leaving 13 bases between the germline ends.